These 25 T cell receptor beta chains share one sample of origin, sequenced in a study of T-cell reconstitution after alpha-beta-depleted transplantation in children. Unique molecular identifiers featured in how the TCRbeta library was prepared. TCRdb recomputed calls from the PCR reads with MiXCR, one row per CDR3 protein. The data contain some 180,000 distinct CDR3 sequences, roughly 7.1% of them singletons. The sample here was PBMCs, taken before TCRalphabeta/CD19-depleted stem cell transplant. These receptors all stem from a boy aged 2 to 9 with acute lymphoblastic leukemia, due to receive a stem cell transplant.

Many counts were recorded for this clonotype. J is TRBJ2-1 and V is TRBV27; D is uncertain. V was cut by 6 bases and J by 7 bases, with 7 bases left in between. CDR3 length: 11 residues. Germline lookup yields CDR1 MNHEY and CDR2 SMNVEV (reference sequence). The CDR3 reads CASSNKNEQFF. CDR3 in DNA: TGTGCCAGCAGCAACAAGAATGAGCAGTTCTTC.

A few counts support this clonotype. V is TRBV24-1 and J is TRBJ1-5; TRBD1 is a possible D gene (6 bases). CDR3 length equals 16 residues. V was pared by 3 bases and J by 2 bases, with 13 bases between. The germline V gene has CDR1 KGHDR and CDR2 SFDVKD. As DNA, the CDR3 is TGTGCCACCAGTGATGGCGGGGGGGCTGGCAATCAGCCCCAGCATTTT. Translating gives CATSDGGGAGNQPQHF.

The chain carries TRBV6-5 and TRBJ2-7; the D gene is possibly TRBD1 (6 bases). CDR3 length equals 16 residues. Trimming removed 0 bases from V and 5 bases from J, with 17 bases in between. CDR1 MNHEY and CDR2 SVGAGI come from the germline V gene. The CDR3 DNA reads TGTGCCAGCAGTTACTCGGGTCCGGGACATGGGGACGAGCAGTACTTC. It is translated as CASSYSGPGHGDEQYF.

This clonotype has ten or more counts. This chain links TRBV7-2 with TRBJ2-1; D may be TRBD2 (6 bases). The CDR3 sequence is 14 residues long. Germline values: CDR1 SGHTA, CDR2 FQGNSA. The V end lost 1 base, the J end lost 4 bases, and 8 bases lay between the germline ends. Here the CDR3 reads CASSLEGLYNEQFF. Written as DNA, the CDR3 is TGTGCCAGCAGCTTAGAGGGACTTTACAATGAGCAGTTCTTC.

This clonotype was counted many times. The chain joins TRBV20-1 to TRBJ2-3; D may be TRBD2 (5 bases). Germline V gene lookup returns CDR1 DFQATT and CDR2 SNEGSKA (reference sequence). This CDR3 contains 15 residues. V was trimmed by 2 bases and J by 4 bases, leaving 16 bases between them. CDR3 sequence: CSARLGSWAPDTQYF. The CDR3 region has the DNA TGCAGTGCTAGATTGGGGAGTTGGGCCCCAGATACGCAGTATTTT.

Note on this clonotype: The CDR3 end shows no conserved phenylalanine or tryptophan, and so a read error is likely. CDR3 sequence (DNA): TGTGCCAGCAGTTCGTCGGACAGGTGGGGCAATCAGCCCCAGCATTCT. This translates into CASSSSDRWGNQPQHS. The rearrangement joins TRBV28 to TRBJ1-5; TRBD1 agrees at 7 bases. Trimming at V came to 4 bases and at J to 2 bases, leaving 8 bases not matched to a gene. CDR1 MDHEN and CDR2 SYDVKM come from the germline V gene. The CDR3 has 16 residues.

This clonotype was seen at least ten times. This chain links TRBV7-2 with TRBJ2-3; 14 nucleotides agree with TRBD2. Germline CDR1 SGHTA, CDR2 FQGNSA. The J segment lost 6 bases and the V segment lost 1 base, leaving 3 bases of the junction unmatched. The CDR3 spans 16 residues. The CDR3, as DNA: TGTGCCAGCAGCTTAGGACTAGCGGGGGGGTGGGATACGCAGTATTTT. It yields the protein CASSLGLAGGWDTQYF.

The chain links TRBV7-2 to TRBJ1-2, with a possible D match to TRBD1 (5 bases). This CDR3 spans 15 amino acids. V dropped 8 bases and J dropped 5 bases, with 21 bases sitting between them. Germline CDR1 SGHTA, CDR2 FQGNSA. The CDR3 DNA sequence: TGTGCCAGCGGCGATCAGGGTCGGGCTCTATATGGCTACACCTTC. This sequence encodes CASGDQGRALYGYTF. Drawing the rest from reference TRBV7-2 and TRBJ1-2, the complete variable domain is GAGVSQSPSNKVTEKGKDVELRCDPISGHTALYWYRQSLGQGLEFLIYFQGNSAPDKSGLPSDRFSAERTGGSVSTLTIQRTQQEDSAVYLCASGDQGRALYGYTFGSGTRLTVV.

This clonotype has just one count. A much larger clone is a single base away; this may be a read error. The chain combines TRBV20-1 with TRBJ2-3; D is unclear. This CDR3 region has 11 residues. Per germline, CDR1 DFQATT and CDR2 SNEGSKA (reference sequence). CDR3: CSFFNPDTQYF. In DNA form, the CDR3 reads TGCAGCTTCTTCAATCCAGATACGCAGTATTTT.

In this sample, this clonotype turned up a few times. V gene TRBV28 combines with J gene TRBJ2-5; 8 bases match TRBD1. Germline V lookup: CDR1 MDHEN, CDR2 SYDVKM. V was clipped by 6 bases and J by 4 bases; unmatched bases: 7. The CDR3 sequence is 14 residues long. The CDR3 nucleotides read TGTGCCAGCAGCAAAGACAGGGGAGGAGAGACCCAGTACTTC. Translation gives CASSKDRGGETQYF. The whole variable domain, filled in from reference TRBV28 and TRBJ2-5, reads DVKVTQSSRYLVKRTGEKVFLECVQDMDHENMFWYRQDPGLGLRLIYFSYDVKMKEKGDIPEGYSVSREKKERFSLILESASTNQTSMYLCASSKDRGGETQYFGPGTRLLVL.

In its sample, this clonotype was seen many times. This chain uses TRBV5-7 with TRBJ1-1, with 11 bases identical to TRBD1. TRBV5-7 is sorted into the ORF group, with uncertain function. The CDR3 contains 18 residues. V dropped 4 bases and J dropped 4; count of bases not matched to a gene: 15. CDR3 sequence (DNA): TGTGCCAGCAGCCAGCCAATAACCCTGGGGACAGGGGGCACTGAAGCTTTCTTT. Translating gives CASSQPITLGTGGTEAFF.

This clonotype was seen repeatedly, ten times or more. V gene TRBV7-9 combines with J gene TRBJ2-7; a possible D gene is TRBD2 (5 bases). The V gene's germline CDR1 is SEHNR and CDR2 FQNEAQ (reference sequence). CDR3 length equals 14 residues. Trimming shortened V by 1 base and J by 7 bases, and 14 bases separated the two germline ends. CDR3 region: CASSLGDASGEQYF. DNA for the CDR3: TGTGCCAGCAGCTTAGGAGACGCTTCGGGGGAGCAGTACTTC.

This clonotype appeared many times. The V gene is TRBV7-9, the J gene TRBJ2-5; 7 nucleotides match TRBD2. This CDR3 is built from 17 residues. The J segment lost 5 bases and the V segment lost 0 bases, leaving 12 bases of the junction unmatched. Per the germline V gene, CDR1 is SEHNR and CDR2 is FQNEAQ (reference sequence). DNA for the CDR3: TGTGCCAGCAGCTTAGCAAGCCCTAGCGGACGAGCGGAGACCCAGTACTTC. This codes for CASSLASPSGRAETQYF. Full variable domain (outside the CDR3, taken from reference TRBV7-9 and TRBJ2-5): DTGVSQNPRHKITKRGQNVTFRCDPISEHNRLYWYRQTLGQGPEFLTYFQNEAQLEKSRLLSDRFSAERPKGSFSTLEIQRTEQGDSAMYLCASSLASPSGRAETQYFGPGTRLLVL.

V and J are TRBV6-2 or TRBV6-3 and TRBJ2-5; D possibly matches TRBD1 or TRBD2 (6 bases each). V lost 0 bases, J lost 4 bases, and 12 bases lay in between. CDR3 length: 15 residues. Germline V CDR1 and CDR2: MNHEY, SVGEGT. The CDR3 DNA reads as TGTGCCAGCAGTTACTCGGGGGGCCGGCGAGAGACCCAGTACTTC. This gives the protein CASSYSGGRRETQYF.

This clonotype was detected ten times or more. This chain links TRBV12-3 or TRBV12-4 with TRBJ1-1; D gene ambiguous. This CDR3 region has 11 residues. Trimming left V 0 bases short and J 7 bases short, with 3 bases between. The CDR3 region has the DNA TGTGCCAGCAGTTTAGCGGGTGAAGCTTTCTTT. Protein: CASSLAGEAFF.

This clonotype has just a few counts. The chain combines TRBV20-1 with TRBJ1-6; D is ambiguous. Germline assignment: CDR1 DFQATT and CDR2 SNEGSKA (reference sequence). V shed 2 bases and J shed 7 bases, with 9 bases lying between them. CDR3 length: 13 residues. The chain's CDR3 is CSARTRRNSPLHF. CDR3 DNA: TGCAGTGCTAGAACCAGACGAAATTCACCCCTCCACTTT.

The chain employs TRBV20-1 and TRBJ2-2; 7 bases match TRBD2. The germline V gene has CDR1 DFQATT and CDR2 SNEGSKA (reference sequence). This CDR3 region has 14 residues. The junction had 1 base not matched to a gene; V was cut back by 3 bases and J by 0 bases. CDR3 loop: CSARGRANTGELFF. The DNA for the CDR3 is TGCAGTGCTAGGGGGAGGGCGAACACCGGGGAGCTGTTTTTT.

The chain links TRBV3-1 to TRBJ2-6, with unresolved D. Germline loops: CDR1 LGHDT, CDR2 YNNKEL (reference sequence). The V and J ends lost 4 bases and 2 bases respectively, with 12 bases between them. The CDR3 runs to 16 residues. The CDR3 region has the DNA TGTGCCAGCAGCCCAGTCGGATATGCTGGGGCCAACGTCCTGACTTTC. This sequence encodes CASSPVGYAGANVLTF.

This clonotype was found many times. This rearrangement joins TRBV11-2 to TRBJ2-7; D uncertain. This CDR3 is built from 15 residues. Trimming took off 0 bases at V and 3 bases at J, with 12 bases between the two ends. Germline V gene sequence: CDR1 SGHAT, CDR2 FQNNGV. CDR3 nucleotides: TGTGCCAGCAGCTTAGATCGATCCCAACGCTACGAGCAGTACTTC. This encodes CASSLDRSQRYEQYF.

This clonotype showed up many times. The CDR3 bases are TGTGCCAGCAGCCCTCATCGGAGGTCCCTCATCGGCTCCTACGAGCAGTACTTC. The encoded protein is CASSPHRRSLIGSYEQYF. The chain uses TRBV11-2 and TRBJ2-7; D might be TRBD2 (5 bases). The CDR3 contains 18 residues. The germline V gene encodes CDR1 SGHAT and CDR2 FQNNGV. Trimming took off 5 bases at V and 0 bases at J, with 23 bases between the two ends.

In its sample, this clonotype was seen many times. V is TRBV12-3 or TRBV12-4 and J is TRBJ2-2; D may be TRBD1 (5 bases). The CDR3 is made up of 13 amino acids. The V and J ends lost 6 bases and 6 bases respectively, with 11 bases between them. The chain's CDR3 is CASSPQGPGELFF. The CDR3 region has the DNA TGTGCCAGCAGCCCCCAGGGTCCCGGGGAGCTGTTTTTT.

The chain employs TRBV6-1 and TRBJ2-7; 7 bases fit TRBD1. Germline CDR1 MNHNS, CDR2 SASEGT. The V segment lost 6 bases and the J segment 2 bases; nucleotides outside the gene matches: 7. CDR3 length: 14 amino acids. The CDR3 is CASSPGQQTYEQYF. In DNA, the CDR3 is TGTGCCAGCAGCCCGGGACAGCAAACCTACGAGCAGTACTTC.

The chain links TRBV28 to TRBJ1-5, with TRBD1 matching 7 bases. The ends lost 7 bases at V and 4 bases at J; junction bases unmatched: 13. The CDR3 has 16 amino acids. Germline V gene lookup returns CDR1 MDHEN and CDR2 SYDVKM. CDR3 sequence reads: CASTTWDSRGNQPQHF. CDR3 bases: TGTGCCAGCACCACTTGGGACAGCCGAGGAAATCAGCCCCAGCATTTT. The full variable domain, its missing parts supplied by reference TRBV28 and TRBJ1-5, is DVKVTQSSRYLVKRTGEKVFLECVQDMDHENMFWYRQDPGLGLRLIYFSYDVKMKEKGDIPEGYSVSREKKERFSLILESASTNQTSMYLCASTTWDSRGNQPQHFGDGTRLSIL.

This clonotype was detected only a few times. The chain recombines TRBV21-1 with TRBJ2-7; the D call TRBD2 from the table was never checked on the DNA. TRBV21-1 is recorded as a pseudogene. This CDR3 has 18 residues. The CDR3 sequence: CASGPPRWCGRSTYEQYF. As DNA, the CDR3 is TGTGCCAGCGGTCCCCCCCGGTGGTGCGGGAGGTCGACCTACGAGCAGTACTTC.

This clonotype showed up many times. The rearrangement links TRBV6-2 or TRBV6-3 to TRBJ1-1; a weak D match, TRBD1 (5 bases). V lost 5 bases and J 7 bases, leaving 14 bases between the germline ends. The CDR3 contains 13 residues. The germline V gene encodes CDR1 MNHEY and CDR2 SVGEGT. As DNA, the CDR3 is TGTGCCAGCAGTCCCGGGACCGCTATTGAAGCTTTCTTT. Protein sequence: CASSPGTAIEAFF.